This TCR beta chain originates from a study of blood T cells in healthy people across ages. CDR3 length: 14 residues. Germline-derived CDR1 and CDR2 are SGHRS and YFSETQ. Losses at the gene ends were 9 bases for V and 0 bases for J; bases not matched to a gene: 6. Using a J-beta primer mix together with a sample-barcoded 5' primer, a second PCR was run for roughly 7 to 12 cycles. TCRdb called the 5' RACE reads again in MiXCR, with one record for every CDR3 protein. The sample records some 800,000 distinct CDR3 sequences, 25% being singletons. The data were also submitted as part of a second study, on T cells of mothers and their children.

The chain links TRBV5-1 to TRBJ2-5; 9 nucleotides agree with TRBD2. Source material: blood. This sequence originates from a boy younger than 18 in good health. The CDR3 bases are TGCGCCACCAATAGCGGGAGTCACCAAGAGACCCAGTACTTC. It translates to CATNSGSHQETQYF.